Listed below are T cell receptor beta chains from one sample, sequenced in a study of cytomegalovirus exposure and HLA in healthy donors. Generated by immunoSEQ multiplex PCR, the TCRdb table keeps only in-frame clones and is missing some. The sample contains roughly 310,000 clones, approximately 85% of which appear only once. Material for sequencing was PBMCs. The receptor source for this set is a man aged 30-40 years in good health and CMV-seronegative. The conserved cysteine and the conserved F or W are not part of the CDR3 here.

V	J	CDR3
TRBV7-2	TRBJ2-7	ASSLAGSSYEQY
TRBV30	TRBJ1-3	AWSWAPGNTIY
TRBV6-6	TRBJ1-1	ASSKQGTAF
TRBV2	TRBJ1-5	ASNRDRDPGNQPQH
TRBV5-1	TRBJ1-2	ASSPQGYGYT
TRBV6-6	TRBJ1-2	ASSYSMGAGGYT
TRBV10-1	TRBJ1-6	ASSDFQGWNSPLH
TRBV7-8	TRBJ2-1	ASRGGQGSWHEQF
TRBV11-2	TRBJ2-1	ASSLERYNEQF
TRBV6-5	TRBJ1-1	ASSGRPRAEAF
TRBV19	TRBJ2-3	ASSISTSTDTQY
TRBV4-2	TRBJ1-2	ASSAGDYYGYT